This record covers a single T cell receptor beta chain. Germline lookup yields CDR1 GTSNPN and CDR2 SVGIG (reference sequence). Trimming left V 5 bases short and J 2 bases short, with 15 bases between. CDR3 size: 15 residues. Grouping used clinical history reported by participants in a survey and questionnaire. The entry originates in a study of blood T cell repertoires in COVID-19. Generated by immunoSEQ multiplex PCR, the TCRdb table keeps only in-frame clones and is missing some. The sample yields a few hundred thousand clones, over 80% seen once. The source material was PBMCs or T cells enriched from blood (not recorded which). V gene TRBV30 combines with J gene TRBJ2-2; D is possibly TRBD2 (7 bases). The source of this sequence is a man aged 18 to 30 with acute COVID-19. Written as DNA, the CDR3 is TGTGCCTGGGGGGCGGGGGCTTCTAACACCGGGGAGCTGTTTTTT. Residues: CAWGAGASNTGELFF.